This TCR beta chain came from a study of glioma-infiltrating T cells after dendritic cell vaccination. Primers: 60 V beta forward and 13 J beta reverse. The assay was immunoSEQ multiplex PCR, and TCRdb's table has in-frame clones only and misses some. The sample has some 87,000 clones; about 85% are singletons. All glioblastoma patients lacked an isocitrate dehydrogenase mutation. This TCR was sampled from a human donor with glioblastoma. The specimen was blood, collected before dendritic cell vaccination.

The CDR3 bases are TGTGCCAGCAGCCAAGAAGGGCTAGCGGAATACAATGAGCAGTTCTTC. Its translation: CASSQEGLAEYNEQFF. The V gene is TRBV4-2, the J gene TRBJ2-1, with TRBD2 identical over 7 bases. This CDR3 contains 16 residues. Germline V CDR1 and CDR2: LGHNA, YNFKEQ. Trimming at V came to 0 bases and at J to 4 bases, leaving 6 bases not matched to a gene.